Sequencing of this T cell receptor (beta chain) was carried out in a study of blood T cell repertoires in COVID-19. Study background: Italy, Spain and the United States were the sources of the convalescent and acute COVID-19 samples. Sample material is recorded as cDNA or gDNA derived from T cells, B-cell-depleted T cells, or PBMCs.

The CDR3 runs to 16 residues. As processed by the authors: Reference gene primer amplification gave estimated nucleated cell counts. Repertoires were generated with immunoSEQ multiplex PCR, while TCRdb's copy carries only in-frame clones and drops some. Clone size and the V and J calls come from that table; the DNA yielded D and trimming. The table has under 250,000 clones, roughly 84% seen once. The chain couples TRBV21-1 to TRBJ1-6; no DNA check was done on the table's D call, TRBD1. TRBV21-1 is reported as a pseudogene. The sequenced sample consisted of peripheral blood. The receptor was derived from a woman between 40 and 55 years old who had recovered from COVID-19. The CDR3 DNA reads as TGTGCCAGCAGCAAATCCCGACAGGGGGCCGGTTCACCCCTCCACTTT. Translation gives CASSKSRQGAGSPLHF.